This T cell receptor beta chain was sequenced during a study of shared clonotypes between healthy human individuals. General study results and limits: The donor pool, a small one, limited the genetic and exposure-history diversity represented.

Per germline, CDR1 MNHNY and CDR2 SVGAGI (reference sequence). The trim removed 5 bases at V and 4 bases at J, leaving 4 bases unmatched. The CDR3 spans 14 residues. This clone was recorded only once. What it binds is unknown. As originally analysed: Without quality scores, immunoSEQ junctional reads could not be filtered like full-length reads. TCRdb's table, derived via immunoSEQ multiplex PCR, lists solely in-frame clones and lacks some. Clone size and the V and J calls come from that table; the DNA yielded D and trimming. The table lists over a million clones, roughly 95% of them singletons. Sequencing input: naive CD4+ T cells sorted from blood. Subset defined: CD45RA+ positively selected. The origin of this receptor is a man aged 30 to 45 in good health. V gene TRBV6-6 combines with J gene TRBJ2-3; 9 bases fit TRBD1. CDR3 sequence (DNA): TGTGCCAGCAGTGACAGGGGGGCGTCAGATACGCAGTATTTT. It yields the protein CASSDRGASDTQYF.